A single sample is the source of the 32 T cell receptor beta chains below, sequenced in a study of T cells in Graves' hyperthyroidism and ophthalmopathy. Amplification of TCR beta CDR3 regions was performed using RNA transcripts as template. HTBI primers were employed in a first-round RT-PCR of the TCR CDR3. TCRdb reprocessed the multiplex PCR reads with MiXCR, giving one entry per CDR3 protein. The data contain about 640,000 distinct CDR3 sequences, less than 25% of them seen just once; the ten biggest clones take up about 35%. The sample taken for sequencing was blood. The receptors here all came from a man aged 25 to 40 with Graves' ophthalmopathy.

This clonotype was seen a handful of times. This chain joins TRBV6-1 and TRBJ2-1, with 10 bases matching TRBD2. The CDR3 has 14 amino acids. CDR1 is MNHNS and CDR2 is SASEGT in the germline V gene. The junction had 6 bases not matched to a gene; V was cut back by 5 bases and J by 8 bases. The chain's CDR3 is CASSSSLAGHEQFF. The CDR3 DNA follows: TGTGCCAGCAGTTCATCACTAGCGGGGCATGAGCAGTTCTTC.

This clonotype was observed many times. This rearrangement joins TRBV28 to TRBJ2-7; 7 bases are shared with TRBD2. The CDR3 covers 14 residues. Germline loops: CDR1 MDHEN, CDR2 SYDVKM. J gave up 6 bases and V 1 base, and 6 bases lay outside the gene matches. This chain's CDR3 is CASSLFDGRAEQYF. CDR3 bases: TGTGCCAGCAGTTTATTCGATGGGAGGGCCGAGCAGTACTTC.

This clonotype has just a few counts. The rearrangement uses TRBV6-1 and TRBJ1-1, with TRBD1 as a possible D gene (6 bases). Germline V gene data show CDR1 as MNHNS and CDR2 as SASEGT. There are 14 residues in the CDR3. Between the trimmed V and J ends, which lost 6 bases and 2 bases, there was a span of 13 bases. The CDR3 DNA follows: TGTGCCAGCAGGGAGGGGACAACCAACACTGAAGCTTTCTTT. Protein product: CASREGTTNTEAFF.

This clonotype was seen at least ten times. The V call is TRBV5-1, the J call TRBJ2-3; the match to TRBD2 covers 9 bases. The trim removed 2 bases at V and 1 base at J, leaving 5 bases unmatched. Germline CDR1 reads SGHRS; CDR2 reads YFSETQ. CDR3 length equals 16 residues. In nucleotides, the CDR3 is TGCGCCAGCAGCTTCGATATAGCGGGAGGCACAGATACGCAGTATTTT. This translates into CASSFDIAGGTDTQYF.

This clonotype was seen many times. V is TRBV7-2 and J is TRBJ2-5; D gene ambiguous. Germline CDR1 and CDR2: SGHTA and FQGNSA. CDR3 length: 12 residues. Trimming shortened V by 1 base and J by 5 bases, and 5 bases separated the two germline ends. CDR3 bases: TGTGCCAGCAGCTTAGGATATGAGACCCAGTACTTC. Protein sequence: CASSLGYETQYF.

Turning to this clonotype: A read error may explain this, as a much larger clone is one base away. The chain links TRBV5-1 to TRBJ2-1; D gene unclear. The CDR3 runs 15 residues. CDR1 SGHRS and CDR2 YFSETQ come from the germline V gene. CDR3 nucleotides: TGCGCCAGCAGCTCCGCCCCCCCTCCCTACAATGACCAGTTCTTC. Its protein is CASSSAPPPYNDQFF.

The chain combines TRBV7-6 with TRBJ2-1, with TRBD2 as a possible D gene (6 bases). Per germline, CDR1 SGHVS and CDR2 FNYEAQ. The CDR3 covers 17 residues. Trimming took 5 bases from V and 2 from J, leaving 19 bases between them. The CDR3 protein is CASSPLYSGRTYNEQFF. CDR3 bases: TGTGCCAGCAGCCCCCTCTATTCCGGGAGAACCTACAATGAGCAGTTCTTC.

The genes are TRBV30 and TRBJ2-5; no clear D gene. This CDR3 comprises 14 residues. With 4 bases removed from V and 13 bases from J, the gap between germline ends came to 25 bases. Per germline, CDR1 GTSNPN and CDR2 SVGIG (reference sequence). The CDR3 sequence: CAWTISGTHPRRYF. The CDR3 bases are TGTGCCTGGACCATCTCTGGCACTCATCCGAGAAGGTACTTC.

The J gene is TRBJ2-2, the V gene TRBV7-2; either TRBD1 or TRBD2 may fit D (5 bases each). CDR1 and CDR2 (germline): SGHTA, FQGNSA. Trimming pared 3 bases from V and 5 bases from J, leaving 10 bases between. This CDR3 has 14 residues. CDR3 protein: CASSFKWGTGELFF. CDR3 coding DNA: TGTGCCAGCAGCTTTAAGTGGGGGACCGGGGAGCTGTTTTTT.

This chain joins TRBV7-8 and TRBJ2-6; 8 positions agree with TRBD1. V dropped 4 bases and J dropped 0; count of bases not matched to a gene: 8. The CDR3 length is 18 residues. Looked up from germline, CDR1 is SGHVS and CDR2 is FQNEAQ. Here the CDR3 reads CASSSPGQDLSGANVLTF. In DNA form, the CDR3 reads TGTGCCAGCAGCTCGCCGGGACAGGACCTCTCTGGGGCCAACGTCCTGACTTTC.

The chain uses TRBV11-1 and TRBJ2-7; D ambiguous. Looked up from germline, CDR1 is SGHAT and CDR2 is FQDESV (reference sequence). V lost 2 bases and J 6 bases, leaving 14 bases between the germline ends. CDR3 size: 14 residues. CDR3 nucleotide sequence: TGTGCCAGCAGCTTAAAAAGATGGGAAGGCGAGCAGTACTTC. It yields the protein CASSLKRWEGEQYF.

The sample holds many counts of this clonotype. The V gene is TRBV11-2, the J gene TRBJ2-7, with D uncertain. Trimming shortened V by 3 bases and J by 6 bases, and 9 bases separated the two germline ends. This CDR3 region has 12 residues. Germline CDR1 and CDR2: SGHAT and FQNNGV. As DNA, the CDR3 is TGTGCCAGCAGCTTGACCACTTTCGAGCAGTACTTC. Amino acid sequence: CASSLTTFEQYF.

This clonotype was detected a few times. This chain joins TRBV28 and TRBJ2-7; no reliable D call. Trimming cost V 2 bases and J 1 base, with 9 bases left between them. From germline, CDR1 is MDHEN and CDR2 SYDVKM. The CDR3 covers 14 residues. The CDR3 DNA is TGTGCCAGCAGTTTACGGGTATCATCCTACGAGCAGTACTTC. It yields the protein CASSLRVSSYEQYF.

The V and J genes are TRBV4-3 and TRBJ2-7; D uncertain. Trimming left V 0 bases short and J 1 base short, with 22 bases between. Germline-derived CDR1 and CDR2 are LGHNA and YSLEER. The CDR3 extends over 19 amino acids. The CDR3 region has the DNA TGCGCCAGCAGCCAAGATTCTTTTCGAGATCACCCCTTTTCCTACGAGCAGTACTTC. Protein product: CASSQDSFRDHPFSYEQYF.

The rearrangement links TRBV20-1 to TRBJ2-3, with 7 bases fitting TRBD1. The CDR3 runs to 13 residues. J lost 2 bases, V lost 7 bases, and 6 bases had no gene match. Germline CDR1 reads DFQATT; CDR2 reads SNEGSKA (reference sequence). The CDR3: CSGRDSNTDTQYF. In DNA, the CDR3 is TGCAGTGGCCGGGACAGCAACACAGATACGCAGTATTTT.

A few counts support this clonotype. The chain links TRBV10-2 to TRBJ2-7; D may be TRBD1 or TRBD2 (5 bases each). CDR3 length: 12 amino acids. V was pared by 5 bases and J by 5 bases, with 10 bases between. CDR1 and CDR2 (germline): WSHSY, SAAADI. CDR3 in DNA: TGCGCCAGCAGTCAGGGACGGGACGAGCAGTACTTC. The encoded protein is CASSQGRDEQYF.

Points on this clonotype: This clone may be a read error of a much larger clone one base away. This sequence joins TRBV27 and TRBJ2-3; D is unresolved. CDR1 MNHEY and CDR2 SMNVEV come from the germline V gene (reference sequence). The CDR3 has 16 residues. The CDR3 protein is CASSSFVGFSTNTQYF. CDR3 nucleotides: TGTGCCAGCAGTTCCTTCGTCGGCTTTAGCACAAATACGCAGTATTTT.

This clonotype occurred a few times. CDR3 amino acids: CASSFGDHNEQFF. The CDR3 DNA sequence: TGTGCCAGCAGCTTCGGGGACCACAATGAGCAGTTCTTC. The V call is TRBV7-6, the J call TRBJ2-1, with D perhaps being TRBD1 or TRBD2 (5 bases each). This CDR3 is built from 13 residues. Germline-derived CDR1 and CDR2 are SGHVS and FNYEAQ. The V end lost 3 bases, the J end lost 5 bases, and 8 bases lay between the germline ends.

CDR3 in DNA: TGTGCCAGCAGCCATCTTGGGACTTCATTCAAAGAGGAGTACTTC. Its translation: CASSHLGTSFKEEYF. The gene calls are TRBV14 and TRBJ2-7; weak D call: TRBD2 (6 bases). The V gene lost 3 bases and the J gene lost 11 bases, with 23 bases spanning the gap. The CDR3 consists of 15 residues. Germline CDR1 and CDR2: SGHDN and FVKESK.

This clonotype showed up just a few times. The chain is built from TRBV19 and TRBJ1-1; D is undetermined. The CDR3 has 11 amino acids. Trimming stripped 3 bases from V and 3 bases from J, with 2 bases between. Germline CDR1 is LNHDA and CDR2 is SQIVND (reference sequence). The CDR3 DNA follows: TGTGCCAGTAGTATGGACACTGAAGCTTTCTTT. As protein: CASSMDTEAFF.

This clonotype has only a few counts. The chain uses TRBV27 and TRBJ2-1; D remains ambiguous. The CDR3 runs to 15 residues. The germline V gene has CDR1 MNHEY and CDR2 SMNVEV (reference sequence). V was trimmed by 5 bases and J by 1 base, leaving 12 bases between them. The CDR3 DNA sequence: TGTGCCAGCAGTCCGACTTCCCCATCCTACAATGAGCAGTTCTTC. Its protein product is CASSPTSPSYNEQFF.

This clonotype was observed a few times. V gene TRBV2 combines with J gene TRBJ2-2; perhaps TRBD2 as D (6 bases). The germline V and J ends were trimmed by 6 bases and 4 bases, with 12 bases remaining between them. In germline, CDR1 is SNHLY, CDR2 FYNNEI. The CDR3 has 14 amino acids. DNA for the CDR3: TGTGCCAGCAGGGGACTTTCCTCCACCGGGGAGCTGTTTTTT. As protein: CASRGLSSTGELFF. Filled out from reference TRBV2 and TRBJ2-2, the complete variable domain reads EPEVTQTPSHQVTQMGQEVILRCVPISNHLYFYWYRQILGQKVEFLVSFYNNEISEKSEIFDDQFSVERPDGSNFTLKIRSTKLEDSAMYFCASRGLSSTGELFFGEGSRLTVL.

The chain recombines TRBV2 with TRBJ2-3, with D possibly TRBD2 on 5 matching bases. The CDR3 contains 15 residues. The germline V gene has CDR1 SNHLY and CDR2 FYNNEI. Trimming shortened V by 6 bases and J by 1 base, and 14 bases separated the two germline ends. The CDR3 DNA sequence: TGTGCCAGCAGGGCGCACGGAGGCGGCACAGATACGCAGTATTTT. Protein sequence: CASRAHGGGTDTQYF.

This clonotype was seen only a few times. The chain uses TRBV28 and TRBJ2-1, with D hard to call. From germline, CDR1 is MDHEN and CDR2 SYDVKM. The V gene lost 7 bases and the J gene lost 9 bases, with 7 bases spanning the gap. The length of the CDR3 is 10 residues. Here the CDR3 reads CASKGSEQFF. The CDR3 nucleotides read TGTGCCAGCAAGGGATCTGAGCAGTTCTTC.

In its sample, this clonotype was seen many times. J is TRBJ1-2 and V is TRBV12-3 or TRBV12-4, with 7 bases aligning to TRBD1. This CDR3 spans 14 amino acids. V lost 5 bases and J lost 2; bases outside the gene matches: 5. The chain's CDR3 is CASSMGQRNYGYTF. The CDR3 nucleotides read TGTGCCAGCAGTATGGGACAGAGAAACTATGGCTACACCTTC.

Concerning this clonotype: Just one base apart from a much larger clone, this may be a read error. The CDR3 ends on some other residue instead of the conserved phenylalanine or tryptophan, so this is likely a read error. The gene calls are TRBV12-3 or TRBV12-4 and TRBJ2-5, with no clear D. Trimming removed 4 bases at V and 1 base at J, with 13 bases between. The CDR3 extends over 15 amino acids. The CDR3 DNA follows: TGTGCCAGCAGTTCCCCCAGGAATCTCCAAGAGACCCAGTACCTC. It codes for CASSSPRNLQETQYL.

The chain is built from TRBV28 and TRBJ1-4, with a weak D call TRBD1 (6 bases). The CDR3 extends over 14 amino acids. Trimming took off 3 bases at V and 10 bases at J, with 15 bases between the two ends. The germline V gene has CDR1 MDHEN and CDR2 SYDVKM. This CDR3 reads CASSFVGGAPKLFF. The CDR3 DNA reads TGTGCCAGCAGTTTCGTAGGGGGAGCCCCAAAACTGTTTTTT.

This clonotype was seen more than once but under ten times. J is TRBJ2-7 and V is TRBV30; maybe TRBD2 (5 bases). The CDR3 is 12 residues long. V was pared by 5 bases and J by 6 bases, with 14 bases between. The germline gives CDR1 GTSNPN, CDR2 SVGIG (reference sequence). Here the CDR3 DNA reads TGTGCCTGGGGCATGTCCGCGGGCGAGCAGTACTTC. This encodes CAWGMSAGEQYF.

The chain is built from TRBV20-1 and TRBJ1-2, with unresolved D. V lost 0 bases and J 2 bases, leaving 10 bases between the germline ends. Germline CDR1 and CDR2: DFQATT and SNEGSKA (reference sequence). The CDR3 is made up of 14 amino acids. The CDR3 is CSARDYELNYGYTF. The DNA for the CDR3 is TGCAGTGCTAGAGATTACGAGTTAAACTATGGCTACACCTTC.

This clonotype has only one observation. The CDR3 sequence: CASSLARGTSSYEQYF. Written as DNA, the CDR3 is TGTGCCAGCAGTTTAGCGCGCGGGACTAGTTCATACGAGCAGTACTTC. The chain links TRBV12-3 or TRBV12-4 to TRBJ2-7; 8 nucleotides align to TRBD2. This CDR3 is 16 amino acids long. V lost 0 bases and J lost 4; bases outside the gene matches: 8.

This clonotype was recorded a few times. CDR3 bases: TGTGCCAGCAGCCAAGTGACAGGGGTAGGGGACACCATATATTTT. It is translated as CASSQVTGVGDTIYF. The V call is TRBV3-1, the J call TRBJ1-3; 8 bases map to TRBD1. This CDR3 has 15 amino acids. Germline loops: CDR1 LGHDT, CDR2 YNNKEL (reference sequence). After removal of 1 base from V and 8 bases from J, the junction contained 7 bases not matched to a gene.

V and J are TRBV7-2 and TRBJ2-1, with TRBD2 matching 7 bases. Trimming cost V 5 bases and J 5 bases; bases outside gene matches: 12. CDR1 SGHTA and CDR2 FQGNSA come from the germline V gene. The CDR3 length is 16 residues. In DNA, the CDR3 is TGTGCCAGCAGCAAGAACCGGGACTACATCCACAATGAGCAGTTCTTC. Amino acid sequence: CASSKNRDYIHNEQFF.